Presented here are 23 T cell receptor beta chains from one specimen sequenced in a study of blood T cell repertoires in COVID-19. Measured with immunoSEQ multiplex PCR; TCRdb has only the in-frame clones, and not every one. The table records fewer than 200,000 clones, around 80% of them present only once. Source material: PBMCs or T cells enriched from blood (not recorded which). All receptors derive from a woman aged 45-65 years who had recovered from COVID-19.

V usage is TRBV29-1 and J usage is TRBJ1-4, with a tentative D call TRBD1 (5 bases). The CDR3 spans 13 residues. Per the germline V gene, CDR1 is SQVTM and CDR2 is ANQGSEA. V gave up 4 bases and J gave up 11 bases, with 17 bases separating them. CDR3 sequence: CSVASGLRGKLFF. The CDR3, as DNA: TGCAGCGTTGCCTCGGGCCTCCGGGGGAAACTGTTTTTT.

The CDR3, as DNA: TGTGCCAGCAGTTATTCGGTGCAGCCCCAGCATTTT. It encodes CASSYSVQPQHF. The chain uses TRBV28 and TRBJ1-5; D is ambiguous. The CDR3 spans 12 residues. Germline CDR1 MDHEN, CDR2 SYDVKM. The germline V and J ends were trimmed by 4 bases and 7 bases, with 8 bases remaining between them.

The V and J genes are TRBV11-2 and TRBJ1-5, with 10 positions matching TRBD1. Germline V CDR1 and CDR2: SGHAT, FQNNGV. The CDR3 consists of 14 residues. With V trimmed by 5 bases and J by 5 bases, 3 bases remained unmatched. The CDR3 region has the DNA TGTGCCAGCAGCGTTGGACAGGGGGATCAGCCCCAGCATTTT. This translates into CASSVGQGDQPQHF.

The chain employs TRBV5-8 and TRBJ1-3; maybe TRBD1 (5 bases). CDR3 length equals 14 residues. Germline assignment: CDR1 SGHTS and CDR2 YDEGEE. The V end was cut by 3 bases, the J end by 2 bases, with 9 bases between. The CDR3 loop is CASSSTATGNTIYF. The CDR3 DNA is TGTGCCAGCAGCTCGACAGCCACTGGAAACACCATATATTTT.

This clone occurred once. V usage is TRBV18 and J usage is TRBJ1-1; D is perhaps TRBD1 (6 bases). CDR3 length: 16 residues. Between the trimmed V and J ends, which lost 3 bases and 4 bases, there was a span of 18 bases. Germline assignment: CDR1 KGHSH and CDR2 LQKENI. DNA for the CDR3: TGTGCCAGCTCACCGAGTGGCGGGGGCATGGGCACTGAAGCTTTCTTT. Encoded protein: CASSPSGGGMGTEAFF.

The chain combines TRBV2 with TRBJ2-7, with TRBD2 matching over 7 bases. This CDR3 contains 11 residues. The V segment lost 5 bases and the J segment 10 bases; nucleotides outside the gene matches: 5. The germline CDR1 and CDR2 sequences are SNHLY and FYNNEI. CDR3 in amino acids: CASSPAGDQYF. The DNA of the CDR3 is TGTGCCAGCAGTCCGGCGGGAGATCAGTACTTC.

This clone was detected a few times. The V and J genes are TRBV10-1 and TRBJ2-7; D gene unclear. The CDR3 contains 13 residues. Trimming removed 0 bases from V and 3 bases from J, with 6 bases in between. Germline CDR1 is WNHNN and CDR2 is SYGVQD (reference sequence). The CDR3 DNA is TGCGCCAGCAGTGAGTCGCTCGGCTACGAGCAGTACTTC. It codes for CASSESLGYEQYF.

This CDR3 is CASRAQGLFSDTQYF. Here the CDR3 DNA reads TGTGCCAGCAGGGCACAGGGTCTGTTCTCAGATACGCAGTATTTT. This sequence joins TRBV2 and TRBJ2-3; tentative D call: TRBD1 (6 bases). V gave up 6 bases and J gave up 4 bases, with 17 bases separating them. Germline assignment: CDR1 SNHLY and CDR2 FYNNEI. This CDR3 has 15 amino acids. The whole variable domain, remainder taken from reference TRBV2 and TRBJ2-3, is EPEVTQTPSHQVTQMGQEVILRCVPISNHLYFYWYRQILGQKVEFLVSFYNNEISEKSEIFDDQFSVERPDGSNFTLKIRSTKLEDSAMYFCASRAQGLFSDTQYFGPGTRLTVL.

This chain uses TRBV3-1 (or the pseudogene TRBV3-2) with TRBJ2-5; 8 bases match TRBD2. Germline loops: CDR1 LGHDT, CDR2 YNNKEL (reference sequence). This CDR3 spans 17 amino acids. J was trimmed by 9 bases and V by 7 bases; bases with no gene match: 22. This CDR3 reads CASTITPIQGSRGAQYF. CDR3 DNA: TGTGCCAGCACCATCACTCCGATCCAGGGGTCGCGGGGGGCCCAGTACTTC.

For the CDR3, the DNA is TGTGCCAGCAGTTGGAGGGCCGGGGCCACAGATACGCAGTATTTT. Its translation: CASSWRAGATDTQYF. The rearrangement uses TRBV6-5 and TRBJ2-3; maybe TRBD2 (6 bases). With 4 bases removed from V and 2 bases from J, the gap between germline ends came to 13 bases. CDR1 MNHEY and CDR2 SVGAGI come from the germline V gene. The CDR3 extends over 15 amino acids.

This clone has just one count. V usage is TRBV18 and J usage is TRBJ2-5, with TRBD2 matching over 9 bases. Germline loops: CDR1 KGHSH, CDR2 LQKENI. The CDR3 extends over 13 amino acids. The ends lost 5 bases at V and 6 bases at J; junction bases unmatched: 4. The CDR3 here is CASSLAGDQTQYF. The CDR3, as DNA: TGTGCCAGCTCATTAGCGGGAGACCAGACCCAGTACTTC.

The rearrangement uses TRBV29-1 and TRBJ2-5, with TRBD1 matching 8 bases. The CDR3 has 14 residues. V trimming: 7 bases; J trimming: 4 bases; junction bases outside the gene matches: 11. Germline values: CDR1 SQVTM, CDR2 ANQGSEA. The CDR3 here is CSGANTGGSETQYF. In DNA, the CDR3 is TGCAGCGGAGCAAACACAGGGGGATCAGAGACCCAGTACTTC.

This clone has more than one count but fewer than ten. This chain's CDR3 is CASSELGHTFYGYTF. In nucleotides, the CDR3 is TGCGCCAGCAGTGAGTTGGGACATACGTTCTATGGCTACACCTTC. The chain links TRBV10-1 to TRBJ1-2; D may be TRBD1 (6 bases). CDR3 length equals 15 residues. The germline V and J ends were trimmed by 1 base and 4 bases, with 13 bases remaining between them. Looked up from germline, CDR1 is WNHNN and CDR2 is SYGVQD (reference sequence).

The chain carries TRBV7-2 and TRBJ2-2; tentative D call: TRBD2 (7 bases). Trimming cost V 3 bases and J 0 bases, with 8 bases left between them. CDR1 is SGHTA, CDR2 FQGNSA, per germline. CDR3 length equals 15 residues. CDR3 nucleotide sequence: TGTGCCAGCAGCTTGCGGGGGCCGAACACCGGGGAGCTGTTTTTT. The encoded protein is CASSLRGPNTGELFF.

This chain connects TRBV9 to TRBJ2-1, with a weak D call TRBD2 (5 bases). This CDR3 has 14 residues. V shed 0 bases and J shed 7 bases, with 11 bases lying between them. Germline CDR1 reads SGDLS; CDR2 reads YYNGEE. The CDR3 here is CASSVGTTGNEQFF. In nucleotides, the CDR3 is TGTGCCAGCAGCGTAGGTACTACGGGGAATGAGCAGTTCTTC. Drawing the rest from reference TRBV9 and TRBJ2-1, the complete variable domain is DSGVTQTPKHLITATGQRVTLRCSPRSGDLSVYWYQQSLDQGLQFLIQYYNGEERAKGNILERFSAQQFPDLHSELNLSSLELGDSALYFCASSVGTTGNEQFFGPGTRLTVL.

This clone was seen more than once but under ten times. This chain joins TRBV29-1 and TRBJ2-7; D not certain. V shed 3 bases and J shed 3 bases, with 9 bases lying between them. The CDR3 runs to 12 residues. The germline CDR1 and CDR2 sequences are SQVTM and ANQGSEA. This CDR3 is CSVDRGGYEQYF. The CDR3 nucleotides read TGCAGCGTTGACCGCGGTGGCTACGAGCAGTACTTC.

The genes are TRBV28 and TRBJ2-7, with D unclear. Between the trimmed V and J ends, which lost 5 bases and 0 bases, there was a span of 11 bases. Germline assignment: CDR1 MDHEN and CDR2 SYDVKM. The CDR3 has 14 residues. The CDR3 DNA sequence: TGTGCCAGCAGTGTCCCTAAGAGCTCCTACGAGCAGTACTTC. Protein sequence: CASSVPKSSYEQYF.

The chain employs TRBV14 and TRBJ2-1; TRBD2 agrees at 8 bases. The CDR3 loop spans 17 amino acids. With V trimmed by 4 bases and J by 7 bases, 15 bases remained unmatched. Germline CDR1 SGHDN, CDR2 FVKESK. DNA for the CDR3: TGTGCCAGCAGCCCCCGGGGCACGGGAGGGCCGTTTAATGAGCAGTTCTTC. Its translation: CASSPRGTGGPFNEQFF.

V and J are TRBV9 and TRBJ1-6, with D perhaps matching TRBD1 (5 bases). Per the germline V gene, CDR1 is SGDLS and CDR2 is YYNGEE. CDR3 length: 16 residues. V shed 2 bases and J shed 6 bases, with 15 bases lying between them. In nucleotides, the CDR3 is TGTGCCAGCAGCGTGGGGGGTAGGGGCGGTAATTCACCCCTCCACTTT. Its protein is CASSVGGRGGNSPLHF.

The rearrangement links TRBV18 to TRBJ2-2, with 10 bases fitting TRBD2. The V and J ends lost 3 bases and 4 bases, in that order; junction bases with no gene match: 11. The CDR3 totals 18 residues. Germline V CDR1 and CDR2: KGHSH, LQKENI. DNA for the CDR3: TGTGCCAGCTCACCCCCGGCTAGCGGGAGTACAAGCACCGGGGAGCTGTTTTTT. This translates into CASSPPASGSTSTGELFF.

This chain connects TRBV5-1 to TRBJ2-3; possibly TRBD1 for D (5 bases). CDR1 is SGHRS, CDR2 YFSETQ, per germline. Trimming cost V 0 bases and J 6 bases, with 11 bases left between them. This CDR3 contains 14 residues. For the CDR3, the DNA is TGCGCCAGCAGCTTGGCAGGGATGGAGGATACGCAGTATTTT. This translates into CASSLAGMEDTQYF.

This clone showed up many times. The CDR3 DNA reads TGTGCCAGCAGCCACTCAAACACCATATATTTT. It codes for CASSHSNTIYF. The V gene is TRBV3-1 (or the pseudogene TRBV3-2), the J gene TRBJ1-3; D is unclear. Trimming left V 3 bases short and J 6 bases short, with 3 bases between. Germline V gene data show CDR1 as LGHDT and CDR2 as YNNKEL (reference sequence). This CDR3 spans 11 amino acids.

This chain connects TRBV3-1 (or the pseudogene TRBV3-2) to TRBJ2-7, with a weak D call TRBD1 (6 bases). V was shortened by 1 base and J by 7 bases, with 20 bases between the two germline ends. CDR3 length: 16 residues. Germline V gives CDR1 LGHDT, CDR2 YNNKEL (reference sequence). CDR3 loop: CASSQGVAGIQGEQYF. The CDR3 DNA reads as TGTGCCAGCAGCCAAGGTGTTGCGGGTATTCAGGGGGAGCAGTACTTC.